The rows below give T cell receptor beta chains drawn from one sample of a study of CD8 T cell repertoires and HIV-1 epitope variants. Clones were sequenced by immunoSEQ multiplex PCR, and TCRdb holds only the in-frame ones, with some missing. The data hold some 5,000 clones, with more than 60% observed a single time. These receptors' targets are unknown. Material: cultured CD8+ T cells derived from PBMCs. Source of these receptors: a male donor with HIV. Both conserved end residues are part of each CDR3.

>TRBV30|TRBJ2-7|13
CAWSWGTVYEQYF
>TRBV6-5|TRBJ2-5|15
CASSPTGQVQETQYF
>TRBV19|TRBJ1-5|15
CASTPDRLSNQPQHF
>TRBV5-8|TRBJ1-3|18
CASRSPGQGGGSGNTIYF
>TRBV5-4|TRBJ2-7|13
CASSRRQGNEQYF
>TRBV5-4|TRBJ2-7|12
CASSGPGNEQYF
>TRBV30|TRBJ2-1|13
CAWSVRGPNEQFF
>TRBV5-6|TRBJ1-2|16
CASSHIGQGGSYGYTF
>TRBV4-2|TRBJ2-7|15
CASSQEDSDSYEQYF
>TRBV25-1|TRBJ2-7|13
CATGGASGYEQYF
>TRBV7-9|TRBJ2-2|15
CASGTGGVGTGELFF
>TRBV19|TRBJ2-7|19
CASSPPSGGHLFNSYEQYF
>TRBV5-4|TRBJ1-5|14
CASSEEGAGQPQHF
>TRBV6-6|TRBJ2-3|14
CASSYQGSTDTQYF
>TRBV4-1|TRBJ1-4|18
CASSQERKLSTNSEKLFF
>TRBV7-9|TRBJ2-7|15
CASTRGDRDIYEQYF
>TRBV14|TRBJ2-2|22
CASSQGAGSTVLGQGLTGELFF
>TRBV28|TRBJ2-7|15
CASSFDYGQRYEQYF
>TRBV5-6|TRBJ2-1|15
CASSKQGAAPYEQFF
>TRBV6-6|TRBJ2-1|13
CASSYSRVNEQFF
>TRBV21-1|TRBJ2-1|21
CASSGEPGLAGGPPSYNEQFF
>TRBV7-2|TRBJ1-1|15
CASSLAQRGLTEAFF
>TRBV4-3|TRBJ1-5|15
CASSQDLNGNQPQHF
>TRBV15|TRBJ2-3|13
CATSSDWTDTQYF
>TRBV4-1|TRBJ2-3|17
CASSQEGDRGYTDTQYF
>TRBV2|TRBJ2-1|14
CASSEAGGYNEQFF
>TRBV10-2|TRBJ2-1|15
CALKDTSGGYNEQFF
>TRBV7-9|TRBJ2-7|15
CASSSNRDRAYEQYF
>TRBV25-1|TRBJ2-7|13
CASSVEGHYEQYF
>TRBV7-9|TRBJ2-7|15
CASSLLGTGVYEQYF
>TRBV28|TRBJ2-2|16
CASSLLAGANTGELFF
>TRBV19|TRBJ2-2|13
CASGWGYTGELFF
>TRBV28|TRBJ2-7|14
CASSFGGMGYEQYF
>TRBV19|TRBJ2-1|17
CASSPRLGGSSYNEQFF
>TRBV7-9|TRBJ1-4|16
CASSLPEDRGGEKLFF
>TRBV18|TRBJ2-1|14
CASSQDRAGNEQFF
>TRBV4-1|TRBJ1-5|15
CASSEEWGLNQPQHF
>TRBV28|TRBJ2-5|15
CASSLWSDSQETQYF
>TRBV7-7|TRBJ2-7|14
CASSLDRTSDEQYF
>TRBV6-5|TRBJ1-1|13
CASSPDWGTEAFF
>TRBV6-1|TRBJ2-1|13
CASKRGPNNEQFF
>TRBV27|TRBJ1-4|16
CASSLYRDATNEKLFF
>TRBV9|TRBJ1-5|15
CASSARGSLNQPQHF
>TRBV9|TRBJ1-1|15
CASSAGEILNTEAFF
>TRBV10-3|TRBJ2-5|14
CAISESTDRETQYF
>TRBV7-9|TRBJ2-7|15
CASSLGTSASYEQYF
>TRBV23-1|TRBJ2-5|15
CASSQKDRVGETQYF
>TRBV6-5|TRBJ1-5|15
CASSTYRDSNQPQHF
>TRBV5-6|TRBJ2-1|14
CASREGRSYNEQFF
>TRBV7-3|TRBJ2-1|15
CASSWRQSSYNEQFF
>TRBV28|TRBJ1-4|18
CASREPGVGYGTNEKLFF
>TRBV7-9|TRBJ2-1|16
CASSLVDGGTYNEQFF
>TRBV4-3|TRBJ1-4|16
CASSPSPGATNEKLFF
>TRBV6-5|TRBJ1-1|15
CASSWTFALNTEAFF
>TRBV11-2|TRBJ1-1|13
CASSLSMNTEAFF
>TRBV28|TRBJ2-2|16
CASSLLQGGYTGELFF
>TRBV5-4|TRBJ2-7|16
CASSSTSGSSLYEQYF
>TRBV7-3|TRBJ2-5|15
CASSPLGGVGETQYF